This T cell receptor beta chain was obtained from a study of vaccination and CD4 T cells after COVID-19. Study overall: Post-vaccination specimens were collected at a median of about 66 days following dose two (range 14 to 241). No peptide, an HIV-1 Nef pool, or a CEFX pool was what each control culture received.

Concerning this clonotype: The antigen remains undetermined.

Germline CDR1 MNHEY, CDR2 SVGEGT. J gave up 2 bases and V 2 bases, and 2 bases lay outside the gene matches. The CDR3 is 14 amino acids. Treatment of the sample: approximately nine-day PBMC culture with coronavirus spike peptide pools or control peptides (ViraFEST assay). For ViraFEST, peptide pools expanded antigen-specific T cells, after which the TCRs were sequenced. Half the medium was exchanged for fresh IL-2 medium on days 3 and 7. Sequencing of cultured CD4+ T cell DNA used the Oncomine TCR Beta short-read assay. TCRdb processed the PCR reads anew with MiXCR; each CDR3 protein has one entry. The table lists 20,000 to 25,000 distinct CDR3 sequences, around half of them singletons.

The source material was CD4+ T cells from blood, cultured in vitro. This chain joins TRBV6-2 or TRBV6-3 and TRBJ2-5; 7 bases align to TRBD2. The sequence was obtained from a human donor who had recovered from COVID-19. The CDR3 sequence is CASSYDGRQETQYF. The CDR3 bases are TGTGCCAGCAGTTACGACGGGAGGCAAGAGACCCAGTACTTC.